This T cell receptor beta chain originates from a study of tumor-infiltrating lymphocytes in oesophageal squamous cell carcinoma. There are 17 residues in the CDR3. V was clipped by 5 bases and J by 3 bases, with 17 bases between them. In germline, CDR1 is SEHNR, CDR2 FQNEAQ (reference sequence). From the PCR reads, TCRdb called clonotypes with MiXCR, one entry per CDR3 protein. The sample has nearly 20,000 distinct CDR3 sequences; around 43% are singletons. This receptor was identified in a male donor with esophageal squamous cell carcinoma. The chain links TRBV7-9 to TRBJ2-6, with D maybe TRBD2 (8 bases). The sequenced material came from blood. CDR3 nucleotides: TGTGCCAGCAGCCGACAGGGACTAGGGCTTGGGGCCAACGTCCTGACTTTC. Amino acids: CASSRQGLGLGANVLTF.